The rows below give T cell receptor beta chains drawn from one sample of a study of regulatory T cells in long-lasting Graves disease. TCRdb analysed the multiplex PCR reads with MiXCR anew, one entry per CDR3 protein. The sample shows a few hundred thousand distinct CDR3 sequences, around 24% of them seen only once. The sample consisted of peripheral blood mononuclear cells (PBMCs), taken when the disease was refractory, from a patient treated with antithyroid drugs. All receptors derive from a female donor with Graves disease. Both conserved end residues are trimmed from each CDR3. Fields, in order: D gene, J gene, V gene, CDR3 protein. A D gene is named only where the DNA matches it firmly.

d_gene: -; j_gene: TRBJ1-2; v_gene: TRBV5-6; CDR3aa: ASSWDKRTENGYT
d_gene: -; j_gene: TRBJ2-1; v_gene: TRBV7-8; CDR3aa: ASSLGAGNYNEQF
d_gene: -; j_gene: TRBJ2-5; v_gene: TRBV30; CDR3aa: AWSPGRREETQY
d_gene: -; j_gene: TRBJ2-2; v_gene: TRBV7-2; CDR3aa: ASSLARSGELF
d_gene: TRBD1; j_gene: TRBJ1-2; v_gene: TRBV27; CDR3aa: ASRTQAQGDYGYT
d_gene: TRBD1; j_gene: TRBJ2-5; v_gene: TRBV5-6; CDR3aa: ASSLTTGVETQY
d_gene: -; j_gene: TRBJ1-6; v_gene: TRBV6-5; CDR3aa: ASSSGQHSSYNSPLH
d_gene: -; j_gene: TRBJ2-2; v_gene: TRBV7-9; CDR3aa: ASSQVVTGELF
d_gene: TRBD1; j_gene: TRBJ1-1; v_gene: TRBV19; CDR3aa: ASSNWDRDTEAF
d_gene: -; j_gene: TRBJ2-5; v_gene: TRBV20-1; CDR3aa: SARLQYQETQY
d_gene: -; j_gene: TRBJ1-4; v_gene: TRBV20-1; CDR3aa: SARDRGAGEKLF
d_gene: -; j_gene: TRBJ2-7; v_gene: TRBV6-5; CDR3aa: ASSYEPRDEQY
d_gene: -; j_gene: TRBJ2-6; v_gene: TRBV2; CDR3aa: ASAPSGANVLT
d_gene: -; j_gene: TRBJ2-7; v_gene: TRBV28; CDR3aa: ASSDGRYEQY
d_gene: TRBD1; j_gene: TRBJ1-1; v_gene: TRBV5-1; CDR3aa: ASSRQGASGTEAF
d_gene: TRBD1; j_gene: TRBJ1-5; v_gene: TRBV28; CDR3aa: ASSSSTGTGGVSNQPQH
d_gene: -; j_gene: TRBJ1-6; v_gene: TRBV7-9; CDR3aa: ASSLARSASYNSPLH
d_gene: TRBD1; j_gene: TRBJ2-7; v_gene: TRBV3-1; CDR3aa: ASSQGSRTGSYEQY
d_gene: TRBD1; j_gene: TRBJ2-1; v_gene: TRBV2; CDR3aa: ASSSGTVHEQF
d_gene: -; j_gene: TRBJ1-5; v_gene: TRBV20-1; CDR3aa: SVPGGRGHNQPQH
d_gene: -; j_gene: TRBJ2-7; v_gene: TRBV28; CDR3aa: ASSPGQMYEQY
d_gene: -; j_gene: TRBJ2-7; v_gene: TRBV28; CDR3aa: ASSLWVEGTY
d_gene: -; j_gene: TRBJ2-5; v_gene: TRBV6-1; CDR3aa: ASRPTSKETQY
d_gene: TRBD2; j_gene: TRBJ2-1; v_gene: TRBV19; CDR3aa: ASSGGGSSTNEQF
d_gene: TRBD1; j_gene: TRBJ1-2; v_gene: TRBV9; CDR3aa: ASSVEVRPGQDPYGYT
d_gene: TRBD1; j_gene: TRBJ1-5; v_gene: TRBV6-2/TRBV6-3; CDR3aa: ASSDADRARNQPQH
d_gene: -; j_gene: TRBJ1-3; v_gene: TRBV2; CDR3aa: ASSNGPLDTIY
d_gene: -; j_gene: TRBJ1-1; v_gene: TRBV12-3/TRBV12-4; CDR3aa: ASSPPPPENTEAF
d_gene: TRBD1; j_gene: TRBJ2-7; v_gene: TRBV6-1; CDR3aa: ASSPPGGVSYEQY
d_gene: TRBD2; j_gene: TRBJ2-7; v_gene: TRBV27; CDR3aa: ASSFTSGASYEQY
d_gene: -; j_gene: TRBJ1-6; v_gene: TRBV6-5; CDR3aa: ASSYSGRGSSPLH
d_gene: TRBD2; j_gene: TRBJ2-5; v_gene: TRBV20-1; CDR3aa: SAWSPLAGSKETQY
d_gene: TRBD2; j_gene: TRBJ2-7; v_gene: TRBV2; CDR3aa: ASSPLQAGVLNEQY
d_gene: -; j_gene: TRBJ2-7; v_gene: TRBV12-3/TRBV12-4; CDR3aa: ANSFGESSYEQY
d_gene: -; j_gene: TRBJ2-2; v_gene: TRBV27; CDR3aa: ASRGADTGELF
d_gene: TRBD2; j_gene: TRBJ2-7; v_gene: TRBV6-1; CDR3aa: ASSEVIIAGGPYEQY
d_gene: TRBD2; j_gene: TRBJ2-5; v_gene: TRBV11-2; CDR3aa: ASSLGAGEETQY
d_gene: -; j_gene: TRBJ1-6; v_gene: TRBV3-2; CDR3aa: ASSQDFGENSPLH
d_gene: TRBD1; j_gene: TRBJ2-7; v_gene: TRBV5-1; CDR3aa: ASSSGQGNSYGQY
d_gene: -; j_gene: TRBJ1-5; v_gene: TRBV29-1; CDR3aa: SVVVNSNQPQH
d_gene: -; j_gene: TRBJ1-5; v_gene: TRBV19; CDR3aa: ASSIGMNSNQPQH